These 22 T cell receptor beta chains were sequenced from one sample in a study of yellow fever vaccine responses in identical twins. TCRdb re-called the RT-PCR reads with MiXCR, one entry per CDR3 protein. This repertoire shows around 4,300 distinct CDR3 sequences, approximately 71% found once; its top ten account for about 7.5%. Material: T cells from blood (PBMCs), unsorted or a sorted subset (not recorded which), obtained before or after yellow fever vaccination (not recorded which). These receptors originate from a woman younger than 30 who received the yellow fever vaccine.

The rearrangement uses TRBV28 and TRBJ2-7; perhaps TRBD1 as D (5 bases). The CDR3 runs to 15 residues. From germline, CDR1 is MDHEN and CDR2 SYDVKM. Trimming left V 1 base short and J 2 bases short, with 12 bases between. The CDR3 DNA follows: TGTGCCAGCAGTTTATACTGGGGCAGCGCCTACGAGCAGTACTTC. It codes for CASSLYWGSAYEQYF.

The chain is built from TRBV30 and TRBJ1-1; 7 bases fit TRBD1. CDR1 is GTSNPN, CDR2 SVGIG, per germline (reference sequence). The trim removed 8 bases at V and 0 bases at J, leaving 9 bases unmatched. The CDR3 is 14 residues long. CDR3 in DNA: TGTGCCGGCGGCCCAGGGGGGGTGAACACTGAAGCTTTCTTT. Encoded protein: CAGGPGGVNTEAFF. The whole variable domain, filled in from reference TRBV30 and TRBJ1-1, reads SQTIHQWPATLVQPVGSPLSLECTVEGTSNPNLYWYRQAAGRGLQLLFYSVGIGQISSEVPQNLSASRPQDRQFILSSKKLLLSDSGFYLCAGGPGGVNTEAFFGQGTRLTVV.

V gene TRBV11-1 combines with J gene TRBJ2-1, with unresolved D. Trimming took 5 bases from V and 4 from J, leaving 3 bases between them. The CDR3 totals 11 residues. From germline, CDR1 is SGHAT and CDR2 FQDESV (reference sequence). CDR3 in amino acids: CASSKYNEQFF. For the CDR3, the DNA is TGTGCCAGCAGCAAATACAATGAGCAGTTCTTC. Looking up the rest from reference TRBV11-1 and TRBJ2-1 gives the full variable domain: EAEVAQSPRYKITEKSQAVAFWCDPISGHATLYWYRQILGQGPELLVQFQDESVVDDSQLPKDRFSAERLKGVDSTLKIQPAELGDSAMYLCASSKYNEQFFGPGTRLTVL.

This clonotype occurred a few times. The V call is TRBV5-6, the J call TRBJ2-3, with D perhaps matching TRBD1 (6 bases). The CDR3 loop spans 14 amino acids. Germline V lookup: CDR1 SGHDT, CDR2 YYEEEE. The germline V and J ends were trimmed by 4 bases and 2 bases, with 11 bases remaining between them. The CDR3: CASSRGGTTDTQYF. The CDR3 coding sequence is TGTGCCAGCAGCAGAGGGGGTACCACAGATACGCAGTATTTT.

J is TRBJ2-7 and V is TRBV2; perhaps TRBD2 as D (5 bases). The V end lost 6 bases, the J end lost 2 bases, and 8 bases lay between the germline ends. Germline CDR1 SNHLY, CDR2 FYNNEI. The CDR3 contains 12 residues. The CDR3 DNA sequence: TGTGCCAGCAGAGGGAGCCCCTACGAGCAGTACTTC. It is translated as CASRGSPYEQYF. Full variable domain (outside the CDR3, taken from reference TRBV2 and TRBJ2-7): EPEVTQTPSHQVTQMGQEVILRCVPISNHLYFYWYRQILGQKVEFLVSFYNNEISEKSEIFDDQFSVERPDGSNFTLKIRSTKLEDSAMYFCASRGSPYEQYFGPGTRLTVT.

This chain joins TRBV27 and TRBJ1-2, with D possibly TRBD1 on 6 matching bases. Between the trimmed V and J ends, which lost 5 bases and 5 bases, there was a span of 12 bases. CDR1 MNHEY and CDR2 SMNVEV come from the germline V gene (reference sequence). The CDR3 sequence is 13 residues long. CDR3 loop: CASSVDRTYGYTF. The DNA for the CDR3 is TGTGCCAGCAGTGTGGACAGAACTTATGGCTACACCTTC.

CDR3 nucleotide sequence: TGTGCCATCAAACCGAAGAACACCGGGGAGCTGTTTTTT. It is translated as CAIKPKNTGELFF. The chain links TRBV10-3 to TRBJ2-2; D is undetermined. Germline V gene lookup returns CDR1 ENHRY and CDR2 SYGVKD. CDR3 size: 13 residues. Trimming cost V 7 bases and J 1 base, with 7 bases left between them.

The chain couples TRBV15 to TRBJ1-3; D is undetermined. The CDR3 extends over 17 amino acids. Germline V gives CDR1 LNHNV, CDR2 YYDKDF (reference sequence). V lost 0 bases, J lost 0 bases, and 12 bases lay in between. CDR3 DNA sequence: TGTGCCACCAGCAGAGAAGTTTGGAGGTCCTCTGGAAACACCATATATTTT. Protein: CATSREVWRSSGNTIYF.

The V call is TRBV4-2, the J call TRBJ2-1; D is unclear. This CDR3 has 16 amino acids. The germline V gene has CDR1 LGHNA and CDR2 YNFKEQ. V shed 6 bases and J shed 2 bases, with 17 bases lying between them. The CDR3 bases are TGTGCCAGCAGTCCGCTGGGTGGGAATACCTACAATGAGCAGTTCTTC. Translated, it gives CASSPLGGNTYNEQFF.

The chain uses TRBV20-1 and TRBJ1-1, with D possibly being TRBD1 (6 bases). The CDR3 covers 16 residues. Deletions cut 0 bases from V and 6 bases from J, with 20 bases between. Germline V gene data show CDR1 as DFQATT and CDR2 as SNEGSKA (reference sequence). The CDR3 loop reads CSARDLGLGGGSEAFF. Here the CDR3 DNA reads TGCAGTGCTAGAGATCTAGGTCTAGGAGGGGGATCTGAAGCTTTCTTT.

The chain recombines TRBV4-1 with TRBJ1-5, with D uncertain. Germline CDR1 and CDR2: MGHRA and YSYEKL. The CDR3 length is 15 residues. V was cut by 4 bases and J by 0 bases, with 10 bases left in between. The CDR3 nucleotides are TGCGCCAGCAGCCCCAAGGGCTATAGCAATCAGCCCCAGCATTTT. Amino acid sequence: CASSPKGYSNQPQHF.

This chain joins TRBV7-6 and TRBJ1-1, with D perhaps TRBD1 (6 bases). The V end was cut by 2 bases, the J end by 1 base, with 8 bases between. The CDR3 contains 14 residues. The germline CDR1 and CDR2 sequences are SGHVS and FNYEAQ. In DNA form, the CDR3 reads TGTGCCAGCAGCTTATCGGACAGGAACACTGAAGCTTTCTTT. Its protein product is CASSLSDRNTEAFF.

The count of this clonotype is one. The chain has TRBV11-2 and TRBJ2-3; D is possibly TRBD1 (6 bases). CDR1 and CDR2 from the germline V gene are SGHAT and FQNNGV. Trimming left V 3 bases short and J 2 bases short, with 15 bases between. The CDR3 has 16 residues. Here the CDR3 reads CASSLGAGPPTDTQYF. CDR3 nucleotides: TGTGCCAGCAGCTTGGGGGCTGGACCTCCCACAGATACGCAGTATTTT.

The V call is TRBV7-3, the J call TRBJ2-1; D is unclear. With 5 bases removed from V and 9 bases from J, the gap between germline ends came to 8 bases. The CDR3 length is 11 residues. Germline lookup yields CDR1 SGHTA and CDR2 FQGTGA. CDR3 region: CASSQNGEQFF. The CDR3 region has the DNA TGTGCCAGCAGCCAGAATGGTGAGCAGTTCTTC.

The chain joins TRBV29-1 to TRBJ2-7; 9 nucleotides agree with TRBD2. The ends lost 8 bases at V and 0 bases at J; junction bases unmatched: 5. The CDR3 has 13 residues. Germline CDR1 is SQVTM and CDR2 is ANQGSEA. The CDR3 DNA follows: TGCAGCTTTAGCGGGGGCAGCTCCTACGAGCAGTACTTC. It translates to CSFSGGSSYEQYF.

The J gene is TRBJ2-7, the V gene TRBV15; D ambiguous. Per germline, CDR1 LNHNV and CDR2 YYDKDF (reference sequence). The CDR3 runs 15 residues. The V end lost 0 bases, the J end lost 0 bases, and 9 bases lay between the germline ends. CDR3 loop: CATSREMRFSYEQYF. CDR3 nucleotide sequence: TGTGCCACCAGCAGAGAAATGAGATTCTCCTACGAGCAGTACTTC.

The chain uses TRBV7-6 and TRBJ2-5, with D hard to call. V shed 5 bases and J shed 5 bases, with 9 bases lying between them. Germline V gene data show CDR1 as SGHVS and CDR2 as FNYEAQ. The CDR3 runs 12 residues. The CDR3 nucleotides read TGTGCCAGCAGCGCCGTGTTGGAGACCCAGTACTTC. The encoded protein is CASSAVLETQYF.

This clonotype was counted between two and nine times. V is TRBV15 and J is TRBJ2-1; D gene uncertain. The CDR3 covers 13 residues. V was cut by 5 bases and J by 7 bases, with 12 bases left in between. In germline, CDR1 is LNHNV, CDR2 YYDKDF (reference sequence). CDR3 residues: CATSGSTGNEQFF. CDR3 nucleotide sequence: TGTGCCACCAGCGGTAGCACTGGGAATGAGCAGTTCTTC.

This clonotype was detected only a few times. The rearrangement links TRBV28 to TRBJ2-7; TRBD1 might be the D (6 bases). Germline assignment: CDR1 MDHEN and CDR2 SYDVKM. The CDR3 has 13 residues. V was cut by 8 bases and J by 2 bases, with 13 bases left in between. The CDR3 sequence is CASSRGKAYEQYF. The CDR3 DNA is TGTGCCAGCTCAAGGGGGAAGGCCTACGAGCAGTACTTC.

This clonotype was seen a few times. The germline gene is not matched at one end of the junction; a read error may be the cause. This sequence joins TRBV15 and TRBJ2-3; 11 nucleotides match TRBD2. The germline V gene has CDR1 LNHNV and CDR2 YYDKDF (reference sequence). CDR3 length: 15 amino acids. The CDR3 DNA reads TGTGCTACCAGCAGAGTAGCGGGGGGGCCAGATACGCAGTATTTT. Amino acid sequence: CATSRVAGGPDTQYF. The full variable domain, with the rest looked up from reference TRBV15 and TRBJ2-3, is DAMVIQNPRYQVTQFGKPVTLSCSQTLNHNVMYWYQQKSSQAPKLLFHYYDKDFNNEADTPDNFQSRRPNTSFCFLDIRSPGLGDTAMYLCATSRVAGGPDTQYFGPGTRLTVL.

The chain's CDR3 is CAISEISGSPGELFF. CDR3 in DNA: TGTGCCATCAGTGAGATCAGCGGGAGCCCCGGGGAGCTGTTTTTT. The chain carries TRBV10-3 and TRBJ2-2, with TRBD2 matching over 8 bases. The germline CDR1 and CDR2 sequences are ENHRY and SYGVKD. This CDR3 region has 15 residues. Germline trimming cut 2 bases from V and 6 bases from J; bases unmatched to any gene: 5.

V gene TRBV4-1 combines with J gene TRBJ1-5; D might be TRBD1 (5 bases). Per germline, CDR1 MGHRA and CDR2 YSYEKL. This CDR3 is 13 amino acids long. Trimming took off 5 bases at V and 3 bases at J, with 8 bases between the two ends. The CDR3 is CASSSGPNQPQHF. CDR3 DNA sequence: TGCGCCAGCAGCTCGGGACCCAATCAGCCCCAGCATTTT.